These 13 T cell receptor beta chains were sequenced from one sample in a study of CD8 T cells in ankylosing spondylitis. MiXCR was run by TCRdb on the 5' RACE reads, yielding one entry per CDR3 protein. The sample comprises some 130,000 distinct CDR3 sequences, about an eighth of which are singletons, and over 4% rests with the top ten. Sequenced sample: blood, either unsorted or a sorted T cell fraction (not recorded which). These TCRs come from a female donor with ankylosing spondylitis or in good health (not recorded which).

This clonotype was recorded once. J is TRBJ2-4 and V is TRBV20-1; a possible D gene is TRBD2 (5 bases). CDR1 is DFQATT and CDR2 is SNEGSKA in the germline V gene (reference sequence). This CDR3 comprises 14 residues. V was trimmed by 1 base and J by 5 bases, leaving 12 bases between them. In nucleotides, the CDR3 is TGCAGTGCTAGAGGTACCTTCGGGGAAAACATTCAGTACTTC. Encoded protein: CSARGTFGENIQYF.

In its sample, this clonotype was seen many times. V and J are TRBV28 and TRBJ1-6; D unclear. V shed 7 bases and J shed 0 bases, with 10 bases lying between them. The CDR3 length is 15 residues. Germline V CDR1 and CDR2: MDHEN, SYDVKM. CDR3 residues: CASNLGSSYNSPLHF. In DNA, the CDR3 is TGTGCCAGCAACTTGGGTAGCTCCTATAATTCACCCCTCCACTTT.

This clonotype came up a few times. CDR3 coding DNA: TGCAGCGTTGGGACAGGGAATGGTCGCCATAACTATGGCTACACCTTC. Residues: CSVGTGNGRHNYGYTF. The chain recombines TRBV29-1 with TRBJ1-2; 8 nucleotides agree with TRBD1. Per the germline V gene, CDR1 is SQVTM and CDR2 is ANQGSEA. With 4 bases clipped from V and 1 base from J, the junction kept 11 bases outside the gene matches. CDR3 length: 16 residues.

This chain joins TRBV19 and TRBJ2-5; D is possibly TRBD1 (6 bases). There are 14 residues in the CDR3. With 5 bases removed from V and 4 bases from J, the gap between germline ends came to 14 bases. CDR1 and CDR2 from the germline V gene are LNHDA and SQIVND (reference sequence). For the CDR3, the DNA is TGTGCCAGTAGTCCATTGGGGGCGGGAGAGACCCAGTACTTC. Translated, it gives CASSPLGAGETQYF.

This chain links TRBV20-1 with TRBJ2-5; D gene ambiguous. CDR3 length equals 14 residues. V dropped 3 bases and J dropped 2 bases, with 13 bases sitting between them. Germline lookup yields CDR1 DFQATT and CDR2 SNEGSKA (reference sequence). The CDR3 loop is CSARERKIQETQYF. Here the CDR3 DNA reads TGCAGTGCTAGGGAGCGTAAAATACAAGAGACCCAGTACTTC.

Only one count was recorded for this clonotype. One end of the junction varies from germline; a read error may be responsible. J is TRBJ1-1 and V is TRBV11-1; D is ambiguous. Germline CDR1 SGHAT, CDR2 FQDESV (reference sequence). This CDR3 comprises 11 residues. The CDR3 sequence: CASSLAGEAFF. CDR3 nucleotides: TGTGCCAGCAGCCTAGCAGGTGAAGCTTTCTTT.

This clonotype turned up a few times. Relative to the germline gene, one junction end is altered; a read error may explain this. The V and J genes are TRBV20-1 and TRBJ2-7, with D perhaps matching TRBD1 or TRBD2 (5 bases each). CDR3 length: 14 amino acids. Germline lookup yields CDR1 DFQATT and CDR2 SNEGSKA (reference sequence). The DNA of the CDR3 is TGCAGTGCAAGAGGGGACGAGAGCTCCTACGAGCAGTACTTC. Translating gives CSARGDESSYEQYF.

This clonotype has a count of ten or more. The genes are TRBV20-1 and TRBJ1-2; D not resolved. The germline V gene encodes CDR1 DFQATT and CDR2 SNEGSKA (reference sequence). V was cut by 6 bases and J by 2 bases, with 22 bases left in between. This CDR3 region has 16 residues. In DNA, the CDR3 is TGCAGTGCCACACTAGTTGGGTGGCCTTCAAACTATGGCTACACCTTC. It is translated as CSATLVGWPSNYGYTF.

This clonotype was detected a few times. This sequence joins TRBV27 and TRBJ2-7, with D perhaps matching TRBD1 (6 bases). The CDR3 covers 14 residues. V was cut by 6 bases and J by 2 bases, with 14 bases left in between. Germline V gives CDR1 MNHEY, CDR2 SMNVEV (reference sequence). CDR3 coding DNA: TGTGCCAGCAGCTGGAAGGGGGTCACCTACGAGCAGTACTTC. Protein sequence: CASSWKGVTYEQYF.

This clonotype was counted at least ten times. The rearrangement joins TRBV7-2 to TRBJ2-1; possibly TRBD2 for D (6 bases). Germline CDR1 and CDR2: SGHTA and FQGNSA. This CDR3 spans 16 amino acids. V was pared by 4 bases and J by 3 bases, with 16 bases between. CDR3 coding DNA: TGTGCCAGCAGCTACTCCGGGACTCTCAGCTACAATGAGCAGTTCTTC. Its protein product is CASSYSGTLSYNEQFF.

At least ten counts were recorded for this clonotype. V gene TRBV7-8 combines with J gene TRBJ2-3, with D possibly matching TRBD2 (5 bases). CDR3 length: 15 residues. Germline assignment: CDR1 SGHVS and CDR2 FQNEAQ. Between the trimmed V and J ends, which lost 5 bases and 3 bases, there was a span of 15 bases. Here the CDR3 reads CASSGRLLITDTQYF. CDR3 nucleotides: TGTGCCAGCAGCGGACGACTACTTATTACAGATACGCAGTATTTT.

This chain joins TRBV2 and TRBJ1-2, with TRBD1 matching 7 bases. Germline V gene data show CDR1 as SNHLY and CDR2 as FYNNEI. V shed 6 bases and J 4 bases; nucleotides not matched to a gene: 5. This CDR3 spans 13 amino acids. CDR3 residues: CASRVDRAYGYTF. The DNA of the CDR3 is TGTGCCAGCAGGGTAGACAGGGCCTATGGCTACACCTTC. The variable domain in full, with the rest retrieved from reference TRBV2 and TRBJ1-2, is EPEVTQTPSHQVTQMGQEVILRCVPISNHLYFYWYRQILGQKVEFLVSFYNNEISEKSEIFDDQFSVERPDGSNFTLKIRSTKLEDSAMYFCASRVDRAYGYTFGSGTRLTVV.

This clonotype has ten or more counts. This chain's CDR3 is CASSFPWGNTEAFF. The CDR3 bases are TGTGCCAGCAGTTTCCCGTGGGGGAACACTGAAGCTTTCTTT. The chain has TRBV28 and TRBJ1-1; no reliable D call. V lost 3 bases, J lost 1 base, and 9 bases lay in between. Germline V lookup: CDR1 MDHEN, CDR2 SYDVKM. The CDR3 sequence is 14 residues long.